This TCR beta chain stems from a study of T cells in Graves' hyperthyroidism and ophthalmopathy. The study, taken as a whole, reports: A median approximately 6.8 months before onset, the model predicted ophthalmopathy.

CDR1 is SGHVS and CDR2 is FQNEAQ in the germline V gene. J gave up 3 bases and V 5 bases, and 16 bases lay outside the gene matches. This CDR3 has 19 residues. The TCR beta CDR3 regions underwent amplification using RNA transcripts as the source. The TCR CDR3 first-round RT-PCR relied on the HTBI primer set. MiXCR, applied by TCRdb to the multiplex PCR reads, yields one record per CDR3 protein. The data hold approximately 360,000 distinct CDR3 sequences, with 15% to 19% observed a single time. This clonotype was seen repeatedly, ten times or more. Its antigen is still unknown. Not enrolled were patients with uncontrolled infection, other autoimmune disease, pregnancy or lactation. Diagnoses were made from clinical symptoms, serum measures (thyroxine and TRAb), thyroid ultrasound and orbital computed tomography. Blood was obtained at the first hyperthyroidism diagnosis, which preceded any ophthalmopathy symptoms.

The source is a woman under 30 with Graves' hyperthyroidism that later progressed to Graves' ophthalmopathy. Sequenced material: blood. The chain has TRBV7-8 and TRBJ1-4; 9 bases line up with TRBD1. In DNA, the CDR3 is TGTGCCAGCAGCGGAAGGGACAGGGTGGTGGCAGGCCCTAATGAAAAACTGTTTTTT. This encodes CASSGRDRVVAGPNEKLFF. The whole variable domain, remainder taken from reference TRBV7-8 and TRBJ1-4, is GAGVSQSPRYKVAKRGQDVALRCDPISGHVSLFWYQQALGQGPEFLTYFQNEAQLDKSGLPSDRFFAERPEGSVSTLKIQRTQQEDSAVYLCASSGRDRVVAGPNEKLFFGSGTQLSVL.